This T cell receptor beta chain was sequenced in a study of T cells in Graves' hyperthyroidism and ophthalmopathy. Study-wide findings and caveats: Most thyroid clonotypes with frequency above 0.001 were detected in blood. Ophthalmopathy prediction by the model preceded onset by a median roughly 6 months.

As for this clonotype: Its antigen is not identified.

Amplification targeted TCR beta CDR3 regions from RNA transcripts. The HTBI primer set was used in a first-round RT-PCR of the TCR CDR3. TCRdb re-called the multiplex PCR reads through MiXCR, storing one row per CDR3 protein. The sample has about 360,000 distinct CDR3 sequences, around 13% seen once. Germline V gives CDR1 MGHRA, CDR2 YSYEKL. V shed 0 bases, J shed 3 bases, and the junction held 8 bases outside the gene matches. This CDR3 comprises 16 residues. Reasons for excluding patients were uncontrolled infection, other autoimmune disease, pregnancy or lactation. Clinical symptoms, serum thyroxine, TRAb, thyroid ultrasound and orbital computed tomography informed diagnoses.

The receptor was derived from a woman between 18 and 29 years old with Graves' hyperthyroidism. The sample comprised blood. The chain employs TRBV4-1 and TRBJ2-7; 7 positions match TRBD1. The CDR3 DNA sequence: TGCGCCAGCAGCCAAGAACCAGGGACAGAGAACTACGAGCAGTACTTC. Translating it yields CASSQEPGTENYEQYF.